The next 8 T cell receptor beta chains were all read from a single sample in a study of post-analysis software for immune sequencing data. Every TCR beta cDNA library bore unique molecular identifiers. TCRdb re-called the PCR reads with MiXCR, one entry per CDR3 protein. The data contain roughly 160,000 distinct CDR3 sequences, 36% of them seen just once; the ten biggest clones take up under 30%. The material was blood, obtained after autologous hematopoietic stem cell transplantation. These TCRs come from a girl between 5 and 17 years old with multiple sclerosis.

V gene TRBV4-1 combines with J gene TRBJ2-1, with TRBD2 as a possible D gene (6 bases). This CDR3 has 16 amino acids. Looked up from germline, CDR1 is MGHRA and CDR2 is YSYEKL. V dropped 4 bases and J dropped 2 bases, with 15 bases sitting between them. Here the CDR3 DNA reads TGCGCCAGCAGCCCCTCTCCTAGCGATCCCTACAATGAGCAGTTCTTC. Translated, it gives CASSPSPSDPYNEQFF.

A word on this clonotype: Because the CDR3 is missing its conserved closing phenylalanine or tryptophan, this is likely a read error. The chain joins TRBV27 to TRBJ2-7, with TRBD1 identical over 12 bases. With V trimmed by 6 bases and J by 6 bases, 9 bases remained unmatched. Per germline, CDR1 MNHEY and CDR2 SMNVEV (reference sequence). The CDR3 runs to 15 residues. CDR3 residues: CASRSMGTGGGEQYC. The CDR3 DNA follows: TGTGCCAGCAGATCTATGGGGACAGGGGGCGGCGAGCAGTACTGC.

V usage is TRBV7-8 and J usage is TRBJ2-1, with D possibly being TRBD1 (6 bases). V was trimmed by 2 bases and J by 4 bases, leaving 18 bases between them. The V gene's germline CDR1 is SGHVS and CDR2 FQNEAQ. This CDR3 has 17 amino acids. CDR3 in DNA: TGTGCCAGCAGCTTAAATCCCTCCGGGACACCTTACAATGAGCAGTTCTTC. This translates into CASSLNPSGTPYNEQFF.

The CDR3 reads CAWSVMGGEQYF. The CDR3 region has the DNA TGTGCCTGGAGTGTAATGGGGGGCGAGCAGTACTTC. The chain links TRBV30 to TRBJ2-4; possibly TRBD2 for D (6 bases). The J call may not be correct, given that the DNA end is closer to TRBJ2-7. The CDR3 loop spans 12 amino acids. CDR1 and CDR2 from the germline V gene are GTSNPN and SVGIG (reference sequence).

J is TRBJ2-4 and V is TRBV4-3; D call uncertain. Germline-derived CDR1 and CDR2 are LGHNA and YSLEER. CDR3 length equals 13 residues. Trimming took off 4 bases at V and 13 bases at J, with 17 bases between the two ends. The CDR3 sequence: CASSLNLAHEQYF. CDR3 DNA: TGCGCCAGCAGCCTTAATCTGGCGCATGAGCAGTACTTC.

This sequence joins TRBV28 and TRBJ2-5; maybe TRBD1 (5 bases). CDR1 and CDR2 (germline): MDHEN, SYDVKM. The V end lost 2 bases, the J end lost 10 bases, and 14 bases lay between the germline ends. The CDR3 consists of 13 residues. CDR3 sequence: CASSLDRTLDQYF. The CDR3 nucleotides are TGTGCCAGCAGTTTAGATCGGACACTGGACCAGTACTTC.

V gene TRBV7-2 combines with J gene TRBJ2-7; D is uncertain. CDR3 length: 14 amino acids. Germline V gene sequence: CDR1 SGHTA, CDR2 FQGNSA. V lost 2 bases, J lost 3 bases, and 11 bases lay in between. The CDR3: CASSLRARSYEQYF. The CDR3 region has the DNA TGTGCCAGCAGCTTAAGGGCCAGGAGCTACGAGCAGTACTTC.

This chain connects TRBV6-1 to TRBJ2-1; TRBD1 is a possible D gene (6 bases). Between the trimmed V and J ends, which lost 8 bases and 6 bases, there was a span of 20 bases. In germline, CDR1 is MNHNS, CDR2 SASEGT. The CDR3 has 15 residues. The DNA for the CDR3 is TGTGCCAGCGGACAGTGGGAGACCCCGAGCAATGAGCAGTTCTTC. It encodes CASGQWETPSNEQFF.